The T cell receptor (beta chain) under discussion was sequenced for a study of blood T cell repertoires in COVID-19 (dated by TCRdb to between 2020 and 2021). At the level of the whole study: The collaborator samples originated in the United States, Italy and Spain and spanned the acute and convalescent phases of COVID-19. The prospective study material was composed of cDNA or gDNA derived from T cells, B-cell-depleted T cells, or PBMCs. Subjects who had been exposed to COVID-19, were actively infected with it, or had recovered from it provided the deeply sampled blood TCRbeta repertoires that made up the dataset. A freely available public database, intended as a resource for researchers studying the immune response to SARS-CoV-2, is where the repertoires were released. The samples were drawn from two sources: the first 160 participants of the ongoing ImmuneRACE study, and 1,000 to 1,500 subjects contributed by 6 global collaborators. The sample metadata nearly always contained a de-identified subject ID, COVID-19 status, age in years and sex. Where available, HLA class I and class II types were obtained from metadata supplied by the sample provider rather than from assay-based typing. What the research found in general, with its limitations: Clinical and demographic metadata were provided uncurated, with the amount varying by source and participant.

TCRbeta CDR3 regions were amplified from genomic DNA using the immunoSEQ Assay, a bias-controlled multiplex PCR. The study's own analysis went as follows. The number of nucleated cells in each sample was estimated by amplification of reference gene primers within the assay. To quantify the absolute abundance of each unique TCRbeta CDR3 rearrangement, sequence reads were collapsed and filtered. For each sample, productive Simpson clonality was calculated by taking the square root of Simpson's diversity index across productive rearrangements. In TCRdb, the immuneACCESS table is reduced to in-frame sequences with V and J assigned. These tables do not hold every clone; where another copy was compared, an unresolved V gene accounts for under half, and the others remain unexplained. V, J and clone size reflect that table, while D and trimming were determined from the DNA. The table for this sample lists more than 100,000 clones; 70% to 90% of them were counted only once. The ten largest account for 3% to 3.5% of the sample.

Comment on this clone: Its antigen remains unidentified. Base qualities are missing; no much larger clone stands one base away.

The CDR3 spans 13 residues, from the cysteine through the phenylalanine. Only the CDR3 part of the read is kept: 39 bases, read in frame from the first base. Sequences MNHNY (CDR1) and SVGAGI (CDR2) are obtained from the germline V gene (reference sequence). The germline V and J ends show losses of 10 bases and 2 bases respectively, and no gene match explains 7 bases of the junction. Whole blood was collected in K2EDTA tubes by collaborating institutions according to the institutions' own protocols. For TCRbeta analysis, collaborators shipped samples in one of three forms: frozen whole blood, isolated PBMCs, or DNA extracted from either of those sample types.

This clonotype was sampled from a man in his forties or fifties in a cohort sampled during active COVID-19. Recombination joined TRBV6-6 with TRBJ1-2; 7 bases in the junction line up with TRBD1. Sequencing was performed on peripheral blood. The CDR3 corresponds to CATAQGTNYGYTF. The nucleotide sequence is given as TGTGCCACCGCACAGGGGACCAACTATGGCTACACCTTC.